This TCR beta chain stems from a study of T cells after posttransplantation cyclophosphamide. This clone was detected once. Its target is not known. Findings and limits, study-wide: Skin or GI-infiltrating T cells shared few TRB sequences with blood. Later blood repertoires were often dominated by clones from the donor CD8+ memory compartment. Recipient CMV seropositivity and CMV reactivation strongly tracked TRB clonality.

TCRdb's table, derived via immunoSEQ multiplex PCR, lists solely in-frame clones and lacks some. The sample lists tens of thousands of clones; 93% were seen once. This related bone marrow graft donor gave peripheral blood on the day of marrow donation. V gave up 6 bases and J gave up 0 bases, with 12 bases separating them. CDR3 size: 15 residues. Per germline, CDR1 KGHSH and CDR2 LQKENI. The sample taken for sequencing was PBMCs. The sequence came from a woman between 25 and 40 years old in good health and a related stem cell transplant donor. The rearrangement joins TRBV18 to TRBJ1-5, with D unclear. CDR3 nucleotides: TGTGCCAGCTCCGTGAGCGAATATAGCAATCAGCCCCAGCATTTT. It encodes CASSVSEYSNQPQHF.